Sequencing of this TCR beta chain was carried out in a study of cytomegalovirus exposure and HLA in healthy donors. The PCR ran on 60 Vbeta and 13 Jbeta primers. The table came from immunoSEQ multiplex PCR; TCRdb's copy has only in-frame clones and leaves some out. The sample has more than 150,000 clones, 82% seen once; the top ten hold less than 2%. This CDR3 region has 13 residues. CDR1 is SGHAT and CDR2 is FQNNGV in the germline V gene. V was clipped by 5 bases and J by 4 bases, with 11 bases between them. This clone is a singleton in its sample. The V call is TRBV11-2, the J call TRBJ1-2, with D maybe TRBD1 (5 bases). The specimen sequenced was PBMCs. This sequence originates from a man in his forties in good health and CMV-seronegative. CDR3: CASSPGGTYGYTF. The CDR3 DNA sequence: TGTGCCAGCAGCCCCGGGGGGACCTATGGCTACACCTTC.